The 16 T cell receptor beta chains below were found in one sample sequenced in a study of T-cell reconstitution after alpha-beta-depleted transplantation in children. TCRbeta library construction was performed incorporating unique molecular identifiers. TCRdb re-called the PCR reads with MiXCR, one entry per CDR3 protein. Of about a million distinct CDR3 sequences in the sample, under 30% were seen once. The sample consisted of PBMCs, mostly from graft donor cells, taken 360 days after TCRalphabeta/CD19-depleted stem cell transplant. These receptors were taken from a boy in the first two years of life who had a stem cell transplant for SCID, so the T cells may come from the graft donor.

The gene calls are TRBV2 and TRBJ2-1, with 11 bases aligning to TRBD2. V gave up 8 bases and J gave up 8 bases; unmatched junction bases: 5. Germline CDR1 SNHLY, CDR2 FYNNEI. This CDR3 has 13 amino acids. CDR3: CASRLAGFYEQFF. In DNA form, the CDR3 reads TGTGCCAGCCGACTAGCGGGGTTCTATGAGCAGTTCTTC.

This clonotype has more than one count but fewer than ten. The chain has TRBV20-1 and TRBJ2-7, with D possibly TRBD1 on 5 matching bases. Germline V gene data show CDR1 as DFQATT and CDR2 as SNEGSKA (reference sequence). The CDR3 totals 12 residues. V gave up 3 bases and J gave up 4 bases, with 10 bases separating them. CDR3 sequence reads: CSASGPGYEQYF. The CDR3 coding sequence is TGCAGTGCTAGCGGGCCAGGGTACGAGCAGTACTTC.

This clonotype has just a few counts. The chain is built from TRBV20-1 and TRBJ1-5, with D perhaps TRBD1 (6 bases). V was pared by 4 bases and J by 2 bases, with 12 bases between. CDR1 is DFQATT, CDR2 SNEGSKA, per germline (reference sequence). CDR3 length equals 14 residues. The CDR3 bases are TGCAGTGCTAACAGGGATCTGGGCAATCAGCCCCAGCATTTT. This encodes CSANRDLGNQPQHF.

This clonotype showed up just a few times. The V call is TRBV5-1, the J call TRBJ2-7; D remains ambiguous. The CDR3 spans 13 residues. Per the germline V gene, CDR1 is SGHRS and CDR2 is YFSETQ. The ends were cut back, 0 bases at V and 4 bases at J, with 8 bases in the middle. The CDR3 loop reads CASSLASRYEQYF. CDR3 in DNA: TGCGCCAGCAGCTTGGCCAGCAGGTACGAGCAGTACTTC.

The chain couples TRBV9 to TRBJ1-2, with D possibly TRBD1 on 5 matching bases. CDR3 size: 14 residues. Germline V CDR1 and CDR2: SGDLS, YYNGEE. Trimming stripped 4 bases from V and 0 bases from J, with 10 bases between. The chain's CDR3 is CASSRGPTNYGYTF. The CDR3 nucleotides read TGTGCCAGCAGCAGGGGCCCAACTAACTATGGCTACACCTTC. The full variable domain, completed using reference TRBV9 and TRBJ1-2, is DSGVTQTPKHLITATGQRVTLRCSPRSGDLSVYWYQQSLDQGLQFLIQYYNGEERAKGNILERFSAQQFPDLHSELNLSSLELGDSALYFCASSRGPTNYGYTFGSGTRLTVV.

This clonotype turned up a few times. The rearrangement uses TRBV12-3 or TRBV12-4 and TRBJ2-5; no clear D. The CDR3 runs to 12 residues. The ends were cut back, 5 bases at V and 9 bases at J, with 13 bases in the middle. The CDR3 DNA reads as TGTGCCAGCAGTCCCCTCGATTGGCCCCAGTACTTC. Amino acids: CASSPLDWPQYF.

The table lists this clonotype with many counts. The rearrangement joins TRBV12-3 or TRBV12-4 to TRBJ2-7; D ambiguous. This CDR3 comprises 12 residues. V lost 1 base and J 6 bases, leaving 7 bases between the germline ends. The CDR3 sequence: CASSLGPLEQYF. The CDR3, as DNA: TGTGCCAGCAGTTTAGGGCCTCTCGAGCAGTACTTC.

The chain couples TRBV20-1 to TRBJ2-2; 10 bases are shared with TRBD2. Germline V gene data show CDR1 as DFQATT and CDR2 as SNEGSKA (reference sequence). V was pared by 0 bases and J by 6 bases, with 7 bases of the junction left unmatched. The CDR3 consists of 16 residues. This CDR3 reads CSARDFNGTSAGELFF. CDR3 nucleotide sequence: TGCAGTGCTAGAGATTTTAACGGGACTAGCGCCGGGGAGCTGTTTTTT.

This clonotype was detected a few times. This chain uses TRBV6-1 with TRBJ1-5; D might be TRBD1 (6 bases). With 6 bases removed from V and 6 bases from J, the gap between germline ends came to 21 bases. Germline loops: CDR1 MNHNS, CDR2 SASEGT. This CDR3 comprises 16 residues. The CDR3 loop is CASSPGTTSISQPQHF. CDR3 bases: TGTGCCAGCAGCCCCGGGACAACGAGTATAAGTCAGCCCCAGCATTTT.

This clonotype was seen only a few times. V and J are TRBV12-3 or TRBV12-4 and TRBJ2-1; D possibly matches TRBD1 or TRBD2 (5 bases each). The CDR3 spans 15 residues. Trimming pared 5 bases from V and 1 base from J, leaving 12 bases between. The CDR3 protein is CASSPPGTSYNEQFF. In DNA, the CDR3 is TGTGCCAGCAGTCCCCCCGGGACGTCCTACAATGAGCAGTTCTTC.

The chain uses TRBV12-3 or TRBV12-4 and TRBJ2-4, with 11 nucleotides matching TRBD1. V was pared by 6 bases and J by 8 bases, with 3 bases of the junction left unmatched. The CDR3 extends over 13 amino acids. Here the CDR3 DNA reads TGTGCCAGCAGGCAGGGACAGGGGGACATTCAGTACTTC. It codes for CASRQGQGDIQYF.

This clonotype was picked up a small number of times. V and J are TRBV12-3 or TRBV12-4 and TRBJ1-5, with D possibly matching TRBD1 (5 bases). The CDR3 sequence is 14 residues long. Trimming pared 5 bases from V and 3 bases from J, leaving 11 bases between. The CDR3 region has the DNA TGTGCCAGCAGTCCCAGGGCAGTCAATCAGCCCCAGCATTTT. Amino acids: CASSPRAVNQPQHF.

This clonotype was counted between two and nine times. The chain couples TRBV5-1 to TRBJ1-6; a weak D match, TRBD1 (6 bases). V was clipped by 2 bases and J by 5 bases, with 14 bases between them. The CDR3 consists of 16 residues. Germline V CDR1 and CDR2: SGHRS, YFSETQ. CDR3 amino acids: CASSFGGREDNSPLHF. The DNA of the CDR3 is TGCGCCAGCAGCTTCGGGGGCAGGGAGGATAATTCACCCCTCCACTTT.

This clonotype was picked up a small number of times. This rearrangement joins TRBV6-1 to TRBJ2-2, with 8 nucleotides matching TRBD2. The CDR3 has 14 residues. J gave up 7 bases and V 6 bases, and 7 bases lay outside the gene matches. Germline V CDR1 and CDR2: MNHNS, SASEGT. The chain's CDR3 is CASSLGGALGELFF. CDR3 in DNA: TGTGCCAGCAGCCTCGGGGGGGCCCTCGGGGAGCTGTTTTTT.

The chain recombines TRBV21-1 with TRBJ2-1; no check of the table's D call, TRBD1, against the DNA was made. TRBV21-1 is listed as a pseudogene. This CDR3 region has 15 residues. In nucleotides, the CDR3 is TGTGCCAGCAGCGTGCCAGGGGGGGTCCACAATGAGCAGTTCTTC. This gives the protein CASSVPGGVHNEQFF.

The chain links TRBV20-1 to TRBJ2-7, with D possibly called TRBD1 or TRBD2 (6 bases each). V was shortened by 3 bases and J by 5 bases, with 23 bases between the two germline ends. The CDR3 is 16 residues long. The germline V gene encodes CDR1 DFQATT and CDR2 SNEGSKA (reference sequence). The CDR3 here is CSASPPDLQGGDEQYF. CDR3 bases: TGCAGTGCTAGCCCCCCGGACTTACAGGGAGGTGACGAGCAGTACTTC.